This T cell receptor beta chain was recorded in a study of blood T cell repertoires in COVID-19. Here immunoSEQ multiplex PCR was the method, and the copy in TCRdb shows in-frame clones only, minus some. Of 200,000 to 250,000 clones in the sample, just under 85% are singletons; the top ten hold 15%. The V gene's germline CDR1 is MRHNA and CDR2 SNTAGT. Trimming removed 2 bases at V and 7 bases at J, with 9 bases between. The CDR3 contains 12 residues. The sequencing input was PBMCs or T cells enriched from blood (not recorded which). The chain joins TRBV6-4 to TRBJ2-7; D not resolved. The source is a man aged 35 to 55 who had recovered from COVID-19. For the CDR3, the DNA is TGTGCCAGCAGTGACCAGGCAGGAGAGCAGTACTTC. It yields the protein CASSDQAGEQYF.